A single sample gave rise to the 27 T cell receptor beta chains below, sequenced in a study of T cell repertoires in cytomegalovirus infection. TCRdb itself ran the reads through MiXCR, one entry per CDR3 protein. The sample holds 570,000 or so distinct CDR3 sequences; approximately 40% are singletons and the top ten take roughly 50%. No cognate antigen is known for these TCRs. The specimen comprised cultured PBMCs, sampled from culture after CMV antigen stimulation. Source of these receptors: a human donor in good health (CMV status not recorded). Some clones in this sample may be carry-over from other donors' samples.

This chain links TRBV25-1 with TRBJ2-1, with TRBD2 matching over 8 bases. Germline lookup yields CDR1 MGHDK and CDR2 SYGVNS. The CDR3 totals 19 residues. Trimming cost V 8 bases and J 3 bases; bases outside gene matches: 21. This CDR3 reads CASLTPKVRGRNHYNEQFF. The CDR3 region has the DNA TGTGCCAGCCTAACCCCAAAGGTCCGCGGGAGGAATCACTACAATGAGCAGTTCTTC. The complete variable domain, with remaining parts taken from reference TRBV25-1 and TRBJ2-1, reads EADIYQTPRYLVIGTGKKITLECSQTMGHDKMYWYQQDPGMELHLIHYSYGVNSTEKGDLSSESTVSRIRTEHFPLTLESARPSHTSQYLCASLTPKVRGRNHYNEQFFGPGTRLTVL.

At least ten counts were recorded for this clonotype. V and J are TRBV7-2 and TRBJ2-4; 10 bases agree with TRBD2. V dropped 4 bases and J dropped 0; count of bases not matched to a gene: 12. The germline V gene has CDR1 SGHTA and CDR2 FQGNSA. The CDR3 has 19 amino acids. The CDR3 protein is CASSWRFQREGLAKNIQYF. In DNA, the CDR3 is TGTGCCAGCAGCTGGAGGTTCCAGCGGGAGGGACTAGCCAAAAACATTCAGTACTTC. The full variable domain, with the rest looked up from reference TRBV7-2 and TRBJ2-4, is GAGVSQSPSNKVTEKGKDVELRCDPISGHTALYWYRQSLGQGLEFLIYFQGNSAPDKSGLPSDRFSAERTGGSVSTLTIQRTQQEDSAVYLCASSWRFQREGLAKNIQYFGAGTRLSVL.

The chain carries TRBV20-1 and TRBJ1-5; perhaps TRBD1 as D (6 bases). Germline CDR1 DFQATT, CDR2 SNEGSKA (reference sequence). This CDR3 is 14 amino acids long. V lost 5 bases and J 4 bases, leaving 15 bases between the germline ends. In DNA form, the CDR3 reads TGCAGTGCTCGTAGGGCAGGGGCAAATCAGCCCCAGCATTTT. Translation: CSARRAGANQPQHF.

The chain links TRBV7-9 to TRBJ1-1, with D unclear. Trimming left V 8 bases short and J 7 bases short, with 11 bases between. In germline, CDR1 is SEHNR, CDR2 FQNEAQ (reference sequence). CDR3 length: 11 residues. The CDR3 bases are TGTGCCAGCCGTGTCTCAGGTGAAGCTTTCTTT. Translation: CASRVSGEAFF.

The chain has TRBV7-2 and TRBJ2-5, with unresolved D. From germline, CDR1 is SGHTA and CDR2 FQGNSA. The CDR3 runs 13 residues. V was trimmed by 4 bases and J by 2 bases, leaving 8 bases between them. The CDR3 protein is CASSSRRQETQYF. The DNA of the CDR3 is TGTGCCAGCAGCTCACGGAGACAAGAGACCCAGTACTTC. Combining the CDR3 with reference TRBV7-2 and TRBJ2-5 gives the whole variable domain GAGVSQSPSNKVTEKGKDVELRCDPISGHTALYWYRQSLGQGLEFLIYFQGNSAPDKSGLPSDRFSAERTGGSVSTLTIQRTQQEDSAVYLCASSSRRQETQYFGPGTRLLVL.

This clonotype was seen only a few times. The chain links TRBV7-2 to TRBJ2-1, with D uncertain. V was clipped by 2 bases and J by 7 bases, with 12 bases between them. Germline CDR1 and CDR2: SGHTA and FQGNSA. CDR3 size: 14 residues. The CDR3 DNA follows: TGTGCCAGCAGCTTAAGTGGTTTACGGAATGAGCAGTTCTTC. Translating gives CASSLSGLRNEQFF. The complete variable domain, with remaining parts taken from reference TRBV7-2 and TRBJ2-1, reads GAGVSQSPSNKVTEKGKDVELRCDPISGHTALYWYRQSLGQGLEFLIYFQGNSAPDKSGLPSDRFSAERTGGSVSTLTIQRTQQEDSAVYLCASSLSGLRNEQFFGPGTRLTVL.

This clonotype was seen many times. This chain links TRBV7-6 with TRBJ2-3; tentatively, D is TRBD2 (6 bases). This CDR3 region has 14 residues. The germline V gene encodes CDR1 SGHVS and CDR2 FNYEAQ. Trimming left V 5 bases short and J 4 bases short, with 13 bases between. As DNA, the CDR3 is TGTGCCAGCAGCCACAGGAGGGCCTCAGATACGCAGTATTTT. Translated, it gives CASSHRRASDTQYF.

This clonotype has more than one count but fewer than ten. This chain links TRBV20-1 with TRBJ1-6, with D perhaps TRBD1 (6 bases). Germline CDR1 DFQATT, CDR2 SNEGSKA (reference sequence). V lost 3 bases and J 4 bases, leaving 10 bases between the germline ends. CDR3 length: 14 residues. DNA of the CDR3: TGCAGTGCTAGGGTAGGACAGTATAATTCACCCCTCCACTTT. Residues: CSARVGQYNSPLHF.

The chain recombines TRBV4-3 with TRBJ2-5, with 9 bases identical to TRBD2. The J segment lost 5 bases and the V segment lost 1 base, leaving 11 bases of the junction unmatched. The length of the CDR3 is 17 residues. Germline assignment: CDR1 LGHNA and CDR2 YSLEER. The CDR3 protein is CASSQGVSSGRLETQYF. The CDR3 DNA reads as TGCGCCAGCAGCCAAGGCGTAAGCAGCGGGAGGTTGGAGACCCAGTACTTC.

This sequence joins TRBV12-3 or TRBV12-4 and TRBJ2-7; D unclear. Trimming took off 5 bases at V and 3 bases at J, with 8 bases between the two ends. The CDR3 loop spans 12 amino acids. The CDR3: CASSRRNYEQYF. CDR3 in DNA: TGTGCCAGCAGTCGACGGAACTACGAGCAGTACTTC.

This clonotype was observed many times. The chain uses TRBV12-3 or TRBV12-4 and TRBJ1-1; D perhaps matches TRBD1 (6 bases). V gave up 7 bases and J gave up 0 bases, with 9 bases separating them. The CDR3 runs to 13 residues. CDR3 region: CASTGQMNTEAFF. CDR3 coding DNA: TGTGCCAGCACCGGACAGATGAACACTGAAGCTTTCTTT.

The genes are TRBV15 and TRBJ1-2; D unclear. The V gene lost 0 bases and the J gene lost 8 bases, with 10 bases spanning the gap. Germline CDR1 reads LNHNV; CDR2 reads YYDKDF (reference sequence). CDR3 length: 13 residues. The CDR3 is CATSRDRSRGYTF. CDR3 DNA: TGTGCCACCAGCAGAGATCGGAGTAGGGGCTACACCTTC. The full variable domain, with the rest looked up from reference TRBV15 and TRBJ1-2, is DAMVIQNPRYQVTQFGKPVTLSCSQTLNHNVMYWYQQKSSQAPKLLFHYYDKDFNNEADTPDNFQSRRPNTSFCFLDIRSPGLGDTAMYLCATSRDRSRGYTFGSGTRLTVV.

The J gene is TRBJ2-5, the V gene TRBV6-6; a weak D match, TRBD1 (6 bases). The CDR3 spans 16 residues. Germline V gene data show CDR1 as MNHNY and CDR2 as SVGAGI (reference sequence). V dropped 6 bases and J dropped 5 bases, with 22 bases sitting between them. In DNA form, the CDR3 reads TGTGCCAGCAGCCCAGGGGAACCTTTGTTGGGGGAGACCCAGTACTTC. Translated: CASSPGEPLLGETQYF.

This clonotype was picked up a small number of times. This chain joins TRBV11-3 and TRBJ1-6, with TRBD1 identical over 8 bases. From germline, CDR1 is SGHNT and CDR2 YENEEA. The length of the CDR3 is 13 residues. The V and J ends lost 8 bases and 8 bases, in that order; junction bases with no gene match: 5. CDR3 nucleotide sequence: TGTGCCAGCGCGACAGGGGTGGATTCACCCCTCCACTTT. Its protein is CASATGVDSPLHF.

The chain employs TRBV20-1 and TRBJ2-1; no clear D. Germline V gives CDR1 DFQATT, CDR2 SNEGSKA (reference sequence). Deletions cut 0 bases from V and 0 bases from J, with 9 bases between. The length of the CDR3 is 15 residues. DNA of the CDR3: TGCAGTGCTAGAGAAGGCAGACCCTCCTACAATGAGCAGTTCTTC. It yields the protein CSAREGRPSYNEQFF.

V usage is TRBV5-1 and J usage is TRBJ2-3, with no clear D. V was cut by 3 bases and J by 10 bases, with 18 bases left in between. Germline V gene data show CDR1 as SGHRS and CDR2 as YFSETQ. The CDR3 is made up of 14 amino acids. The CDR3 DNA follows: TGCGCCAGCAGCTCACCCGGTCACCCCCCCGCGCAGTATTTT. It encodes CASSSPGHPPAQYF.

The J gene is TRBJ1-2, the V gene TRBV15; the match to TRBD1 covers 8 bases. Germline V lookup: CDR1 LNHNV, CDR2 YYDKDF (reference sequence). The trim removed 0 bases at V and 3 bases at J, leaving 6 bases unmatched. The CDR3 length is 16 residues. The CDR3 here is CATSRDRTGTHYGYTF. CDR3 DNA sequence: TGTGCCACCAGCAGAGATAGGACAGGGACACACTATGGCTACACCTTC.

The chain couples TRBV7-2 to TRBJ2-2, with a weak D call TRBD1 (6 bases). This CDR3 spans 15 amino acids. The germline V and J ends were trimmed by 5 bases and 1 base, with 11 bases remaining between them. Germline V lookup: CDR1 SGHTA, CDR2 FQGNSA. CDR3: CASSNRQVNTGELFF. The CDR3 DNA reads as TGTGCCAGCAGCAACCGACAGGTGAACACCGGGGAGCTGTTTTTT.

The chain uses TRBV6-2 or TRBV6-3 and TRBJ2-1; weak D call: TRBD1 (5 bases). CDR3 length: 15 residues. Germline assignment: CDR1 MNHEY and CDR2 SVGEGT. V gave up 5 bases and J gave up 3 bases, with 14 bases separating them. The CDR3 region has the DNA TGTGCCAGCAGTACCGACAGCCTAGACTACAATGAGCAGTTCTTC. This translates into CASSTDSLDYNEQFF.

The chain is built from TRBV4-1 and TRBJ1-4; maybe TRBD1 (5 bases). The V end lost 2 bases, the J end lost 4 bases, and 17 bases lay between the germline ends. CDR3 length equals 17 residues. The germline V gene encodes CDR1 MGHRA and CDR2 YSYEKL. This CDR3 reads CASSQRFRGEGNEKLFF. For the CDR3, the DNA is TGCGCCAGCAGCCAAAGGTTTAGGGGTGAGGGTAATGAAAAACTGTTTTTT.

This chain joins TRBV7-2 and TRBJ2-3; 9 bases are shared with TRBD2. Per the germline V gene, CDR1 is SGHTA and CDR2 is FQGNSA. The V gene end was trimmed by 1 base and the J gene end by 0 bases; junction bases not matched to a gene: 2. This CDR3 is built from 16 residues. CDR3 amino acids: CASSLEAGGSTDTQYF. The CDR3 DNA reads as TGTGCCAGCAGCTTAGAAGCGGGGGGCAGCACAGATACGCAGTATTTT. Full variable domain (outside the CDR3, taken from reference TRBV7-2 and TRBJ2-3): GAGVSQSPSNKVTEKGKDVELRCDPISGHTALYWYRQSLGQGLEFLIYFQGNSAPDKSGLPSDRFSAERTGGSVSTLTIQRTQQEDSAVYLCASSLEAGGSTDTQYFGPGTRLTVL.

This clonotype was observed a few times. CDR3 protein: CASSFSSTPLNEQFF. Written as DNA, the CDR3 is TGTGCCAGCAGTTTCTCATCGACGCCTCTCAATGAGCAGTTCTTC. The rearrangement uses TRBV6-6 and TRBJ2-1; D unclear. The germline CDR1 and CDR2 sequences are MNHNY and SVGAGI (reference sequence). The CDR3 is 15 residues long. V dropped 4 bases and J dropped 6 bases, with 16 bases sitting between them.

In its sample, this clonotype was seen once. The CDR3 protein is CASSYPEGGQFAGANVLTF. In DNA, the CDR3 is TGTGCCAGCAGTTACCCCGAAGGGGGTCAGTTCGCTGGGGCCAACGTCCTGACTTTC. The chain recombines TRBV6-2 or TRBV6-3 with TRBJ2-6; TRBD1 might be the D (6 bases). The germline V gene encodes CDR1 MNHEY and CDR2 SVGEGT. The CDR3 has 19 residues. V was pared by 2 bases and J by 2 bases, with 19 bases between.

This chain joins TRBV19 and TRBJ2-6; the D gene could be TRBD1 or TRBD2 (5 bases each). Per germline, CDR1 LNHDA and CDR2 SQIVND (reference sequence). Trimming took 3 bases from V and 1 from J, leaving 10 bases between them. CDR3 length: 16 residues. CDR3 sequence: CASSMVGASGANVLTF. CDR3 bases: TGTGCCAGTAGTATGGTCGGGGCGTCTGGGGCCAACGTCCTGACTTTC.

This clonotype showed up just a few times. The chain employs TRBV11-2 and TRBJ2-5; TRBD2 might be the D (6 bases). Trimming removed 0 bases from V and 5 bases from J, with 13 bases in between. Germline loops: CDR1 SGHAT, CDR2 FQNNGV. This CDR3 is built from 15 residues. Written as DNA, the CDR3 is TGTGCCAGCAGCTTAGAGGGGGGATTACGGGAGACCCAGTACTTC. Protein: CASSLEGGLRETQYF.

V usage is TRBV12-3 or TRBV12-4 and J usage is TRBJ1-5; unclear D gene. The CDR3 loop spans 14 amino acids. Trimming cost V 4 bases and J 3 bases, with 10 bases left between them. The CDR3 DNA reads TGTGCCAGCAGTTACAGACCTGTCAATCAGCCCCAGCATTTT. It specifies CASSYRPVNQPQHF.

This clonotype has more than one count but fewer than ten. The chain has TRBV6-1 and TRBJ1-5, with 8 bases that match TRBD1. The CDR3 runs 14 residues. In germline, CDR1 is MNHNS, CDR2 SASEGT. V shed 7 bases, J shed 4 bases, and the junction held 6 bases outside the gene matches. CDR3 bases: TGTGCCAGCATCCCAGGGGGCCCAAATCAGCCCCAGCATTTT. Its protein product is CASIPGGPNQPQHF.